Below are 30 T cell receptor beta chains sequenced from a single sample in a study of shared T cell receptors in the human thymus. TCRdb keeps only in-frame clones here, not all; method: immunoSEQ multiplex PCR. This table holds around 730,000 clones, 80% to 90% found once. These data were also filed under a second study, of human thymus T cells.

Input material: thymocytes. All receptors derive from a girl under three years old with a congenital heart defect.

This chain joins TRBV4-3 and TRBJ2-7, with TRBD2 as a possible D gene (6 bases). The V gene lost 2 bases and the J gene lost 2 bases, with 10 bases spanning the gap. Germline V CDR1 and CDR2: LGHNA, YSLEER. This CDR3 contains 14 residues. The CDR3 loop reads CASSQRGTPYEQYF. In DNA form, the CDR3 reads TGCGCCAGCAGCCAACGGGGGACGCCCTACGAGCAGTACTTC.

This clone was picked up a small number of times. V usage is TRBV14 and J usage is TRBJ2-7; 8 bases map to TRBD1. Losses at the gene ends were 2 bases for V and 1 base for J; bases not matched to a gene: 7. The germline V gene encodes CDR1 SGHDN and CDR2 FVKESK. This CDR3 comprises 16 residues. The CDR3 region is CASSQSGWTGSYEQYF. CDR3 DNA sequence: TGTGCCAGCAGCCAATCGGGGTGGACAGGGTCCTACGAGCAGTACTTC.

The chain recombines TRBV4-1 with TRBJ2-1; no reliable D call. The CDR3 is made up of 16 amino acids. Trimming stripped 1 base from V and 2 bases from J, with 12 bases between. Germline V gene data show CDR1 as MGHRA and CDR2 as YSYEKL. CDR3 sequence reads: CASSQVPVATYNEQFF. CDR3 bases: TGCGCCAGCAGCCAAGTTCCAGTAGCAACCTACAATGAGCAGTTCTTC.

V and J are TRBV15 and TRBJ1-4; weak D call: TRBD1 (6 bases). This CDR3 contains 15 residues. CDR1 LNHNV and CDR2 YYDKDF come from the germline V gene (reference sequence). The V end lost 1 base, the J end lost 7 bases, and 13 bases lay between the germline ends. The CDR3 loop is CATSRVAGEGEKLFF. CDR3 DNA: TGTGCCACCAGCAGAGTGGCAGGGGAGGGTGAAAAACTGTTTTTT.

The V and J genes are TRBV5-5 and TRBJ1-4; D gene uncertain. The CDR3 extends over 14 amino acids. Per the germline V gene, CDR1 is SGHKS and CDR2 is YYEKEE (reference sequence). V lost 4 bases to trimming and J lost 3 bases, with 10 bases between them. The CDR3 DNA follows: TGTGCCAGCAGCGAATGGAGGGCTAATGAAAAACTGTTTTTT. It yields the protein CASSEWRANEKLFF.

The chain joins TRBV27 to TRBJ2-1, with 10 nucleotides matching TRBD2. The CDR3 spans 20 residues. With 2 bases clipped from V and 4 bases from J, the junction kept 17 bases outside the gene matches. The germline V gene encodes CDR1 MNHEY and CDR2 SMNVEV (reference sequence). The DNA of the CDR3 is TGTGCCAGCAGTTTAAGGATTGGGGGCCCTAGCGGGGGACCATACAATGAGCAGTTCTTC. Translated: CASSLRIGGPSGGPYNEQFF.

This clone has just one count. The rearrangement uses TRBV5-1 and TRBJ2-3, with TRBD2 matching over 9 bases. The V and J ends lost 4 bases and 2 bases, in that order; junction bases with no gene match: 20. Per the germline V gene, CDR1 is SGHRS and CDR2 is YFSETQ. This CDR3 has 20 amino acids. The CDR3 DNA reads TGCGCCAGCAGCCTCCTGGGTCTAGCGGGGCACCCCCGTAACACAGATACGCAGTATTTT. This sequence encodes CASSLLGLAGHPRNTDTQYF.

The V and J genes are TRBV27 and TRBJ1-2; TRBD1 matches at 8 bases. CDR1 MNHEY and CDR2 SMNVEV come from the germline V gene (reference sequence). The CDR3 runs to 14 residues. V trimming: 8 bases; J trimming: 8 bases; junction bases outside the gene matches: 13. The CDR3 region has the DNA TGTGCCAGCGCCAACTACCGGACAGGGAGCGGCTACACCTTC. Amino acid sequence: CASANYRTGSGYTF.

The J gene is TRBJ1-1, the V gene TRBV6-7; a possible D gene is TRBD1 (5 bases). TRBV6-7 is designated an ORF whose function remains uncertain. V was pared by 8 bases and J by 4 bases, with 17 bases between. This CDR3 spans 14 amino acids. The CDR3 nucleotides are TGTGCCAGCGGGCAAGGGGACTTACTCACTGAAGCTTTCTTT. Translation gives CASGQGDLLTEAFF.

For this clone: At the DNA level, this CDR3 is encoded by other sequences in the same sample as well. The chain couples TRBV4-1 to TRBJ1-2; 9 bases are shared with TRBD1. This CDR3 is built from 16 residues. The germline gives CDR1 MGHRA, CDR2 YSYEKL. Trimming removed 2 bases from V and 3 bases from J; junction bases left unmatched: 7. CDR3 in amino acids: CASSQRDRVTDYGYTF. The CDR3 nucleotides read TGCGCCAGCAGCCAAAGGGACAGGGTAACGGACTATGGCTACACCTTC.

The genes are TRBV10-3 and TRBJ1-2, with D maybe TRBD1 (5 bases). The CDR3 has 15 residues. Germline assignment: CDR1 ENHRY and CDR2 SYGVKD. The V and J ends lost 6 bases and 5 bases respectively, with 19 bases between them. CDR3 DNA: TGTGCCATCAGACCGCCTTCTCAGGGATTTTATGGCTACACCTTC. Translated: CAIRPPSQGFYGYTF.

The rearrangement joins TRBV5-1 to TRBJ2-7; TRBD2 might be the D (6 bases). The CDR3 runs 13 residues. Per germline, CDR1 SGHRS and CDR2 YFSETQ. Trimming took off 3 bases at V and 0 bases at J, with 7 bases between the two ends. The CDR3 DNA follows: TGCGCCAGCAGCTCCGGGAGCTCCTACGAGCAGTACTTC. This sequence encodes CASSSGSSYEQYF. The complete variable domain, with remaining parts taken from reference TRBV5-1 and TRBJ2-7, reads KAGVTQTPRYLIKTRGQQVTLSCSPISGHRSVSWYQQTPGQGLQFLFEYFSETQRNKGNFPGRFSGRQFSNSRSEMNVSTLELGDSALYLCASSSGSSYEQYFGPGTRLTVT.

In the case of this clone: A read error is likely, as this CDR3 ends without the conserved phenylalanine or tryptophan. The limits of the CDR3 on the DNA are not certain, so only TCRdb's listed CDR3 is given. The chain recombines TRBV5-6 with TRBJ1-1; the table's D call, TRBD1, has no DNA check behind it. The CDR3 totals 13 residues, both ends included. CDR1 SGHDT and CDR2 YYEEEE come from the germline V gene. The CDR3 here is CASSNHRDREDFL.

The chain carries TRBV6-1 and TRBJ1-1, with TRBD1 matching over 7 bases. The CDR3 is made up of 14 amino acids. V trimming: 11 bases; J trimming: 3 bases; junction bases outside the gene matches: 12. Germline lookup yields CDR1 MNHNS and CDR2 SASEGT. The CDR3 DNA reads TGTGCCGAACAGGGGTTCGCGGGTGACACTGAAGCTTTCTTT. Its protein is CAEQGFAGDTEAFF.

CDR3 sequence (DNA): TGTGCCAGCAGCCCCCGCAGGGTTGGAAACACCATATATTTT. It codes for CASSPRRVGNTIYF. The rearrangement links TRBV27 to TRBJ1-3, with a weak D call TRBD1 (5 bases). The V gene lost 6 bases and the J gene lost 3 bases, with 12 bases spanning the gap. The germline CDR1 and CDR2 sequences are MNHEY and SMNVEV (reference sequence). The CDR3 totals 14 residues.

The chain employs TRBV27 and TRBJ2-7, with D tentatively TRBD1 (6 bases). V was clipped by 7 bases and J by 2 bases, with 21 bases between them. Germline CDR1 MNHEY, CDR2 SMNVEV (reference sequence). The CDR3 is made up of 16 amino acids. CDR3 in amino acids: CASISYRQDLTYEQYF. CDR3 in DNA: TGTGCCAGCATTTCGTATCGACAGGACTTAACCTACGAGCAGTACTTC.

The chain joins TRBV15 to TRBJ1-4, with no clear D. V lost 0 bases to trimming and J lost 3 bases, with 17 bases between them. CDR3 length: 18 residues. Germline V lookup: CDR1 LNHNV, CDR2 YYDKDF (reference sequence). The chain's CDR3 is CATSRERAVEGANEKLFF. The DNA of the CDR3 is TGTGCCACCAGCAGAGAGCGAGCCGTTGAGGGTGCTAATGAAAAACTGTTTTTT.

On this clone itself: Mismatch with germline at one junction end may stem from a read error. DNA for the CDR3: TGTGCCAGCAGAAACCCCCCGGTGGTGGACAGGGAGGACTTC. Protein: CASRNPPVVDREDF. The rearrangement uses TRBV7-8 and TRBJ2-7; the match to TRBD1 covers 8 bases. The germline V gene encodes CDR1 SGHVS and CDR2 FQNEAQ. The CDR3 length is 14 residues.

The V call is TRBV5-1, the J call TRBJ2-3, with a possible D match to TRBD2 (6 bases). Trimming took 3 bases from V and 0 from J, leaving 17 bases between them. Per germline, CDR1 SGHRS and CDR2 YFSETQ. This CDR3 region has 17 residues. The CDR3 loop reads CASSCSLREKSTDTQYF. DNA for the CDR3: TGCGCCAGCAGCTGTTCCCTGCGGGAAAAAAGCACAGATACGCAGTATTTT.

The V and J genes are TRBV5-4 and TRBJ1-1; D gene ambiguous. With 9 bases removed from V and 4 bases from J, the gap between germline ends came to 16 bases. CDR1 is SGHNT and CDR2 is YYREEE in the germline V gene (reference sequence). This CDR3 is built from 13 residues. CDR3 protein: CAIAPHRGTEAFF. Written as DNA, the CDR3 is TGTGCCATCGCACCCCACCGAGGCACTGAAGCTTTCTTT.

This rearrangement joins TRBV4-1 to TRBJ1-6; D may be TRBD1 (5 bases). This CDR3 has 18 residues. Trimming removed 0 bases at V and 8 bases at J, with 20 bases between. CDR1 and CDR2 (germline): MGHRA, YSYEKL. The CDR3 coding sequence is TGCGCCAGCAGCCAAGAATTTGGAGGGGACCATATACATTCACCCCTCCACTTT. It is translated as CASSQEFGGDHIHSPLHF.

This CDR3 is CASSQAGIRYEQYF. For the CDR3, the DNA is TGTGCCAGCAGCCAAGCAGGGATACGCTACGAGCAGTACTTC. The V call is TRBV4-2, the J call TRBJ2-7, with D tentatively TRBD1 (5 bases). The CDR3 sequence is 14 residues long. Germline V lookup: CDR1 LGHNA, CDR2 YNFKEQ. Trimming removed 1 base at V and 3 bases at J, with 10 bases between.

This clone was seen only once. The V gene is TRBV5-1, the J gene TRBJ1-2; D call uncertain. The CDR3 runs to 15 residues. Germline V CDR1 and CDR2: SGHRS, YFSETQ. The germline V and J ends were trimmed by 0 bases and 0 bases, with 9 bases remaining between them. CDR3 sequence reads: CASSLETETNYGYTF. In DNA, the CDR3 is TGCGCCAGCAGCTTGGAAACAGAAACTAACTATGGCTACACCTTC.

The genes are TRBV15 and TRBJ2-7; TRBD1 agrees at 7 bases. CDR3 length: 15 amino acids. Unmatched junction bases numbered 13, after V lost 1 base and J lost 10 bases. From germline, CDR1 is LNHNV and CDR2 YYDKDF (reference sequence). CDR3 in DNA: TGTGCCACCAGCAGAGTGGGCAGGGGGTCCAAAGAACAGTACTTC. This sequence encodes CATSRVGRGSKEQYF.

This chain joins TRBV25-1 and TRBJ1-6; 8 bases align to TRBD1. The CDR3 covers 18 residues. The germline gives CDR1 MGHDK, CDR2 SYGVNS. Trimming removed 4 bases from V and 8 bases from J; junction bases left unmatched: 16. The CDR3 nucleotides read TGTGCCAGCAGTGCCGGGACAGGTCGGTTCCGGACTCATTCACCCCTCCACTTT. This gives the protein CASSAGTGRFRTHSPLHF.

For this clone: Other nucleotide sequences in the sample specify the same CDR3. The CDR3 nucleotides read TGTGCCAGCAGTGAAGGGGGGACAGGGGTCTATAGCAATCAGCCCCAGCATTTT. This encodes CASSEGGTGVYSNQPQHF. The J gene is TRBJ1-5, the V gene TRBV6-1; TRBD1 matches 10 bases. The CDR3 is made up of 18 amino acids. J gave up 0 bases and V 1 base, and 6 bases lay outside the gene matches. CDR1 is MNHNS and CDR2 is SASEGT in the germline V gene.

The rearrangement uses TRBV6-5 and TRBJ1-1; no firm D call. Trimming removed 5 bases at V and 5 bases at J, with 12 bases between. The CDR3 has 13 amino acids. The germline CDR1 and CDR2 sequences are MNHEY and SVGAGI. The CDR3 is CASSQKGGTEAFF. In DNA, the CDR3 is TGTGCCAGCAGTCAGAAGGGAGGTACTGAAGCTTTCTTT.

The chain combines TRBV6-9 with TRBJ2-1; TRBD1 agrees at 8 bases. Germline CDR1 and CDR2: MNHGY and SVAAGI. This CDR3 has 18 residues. Trimming at V came to 9 bases and at J to 0 bases, leaving 16 bases not matched to a gene. CDR3 sequence: CARRRTGNKGSSYNEQFF. The CDR3 bases are TGTGCCAGACGGAGGACAGGGAACAAGGGGAGCTCCTACAATGAGCAGTTCTTC.

This chain connects TRBV2 to TRBJ1-5, with D unclear. The germline V gene encodes CDR1 SNHLY and CDR2 FYNNEI. The CDR3 is made up of 14 amino acids. With 6 bases removed from V and 0 bases from J, the gap between germline ends came to 9 bases. The CDR3 bases are TGTGCCAGCAGAAGACTTAATAGCAATCAGCCCCAGCATTTT. Protein product: CASRRLNSNQPQHF.

The rearrangement links TRBV4-2 to TRBJ2-2; D is ambiguous. The CDR3 has 15 amino acids. In germline, CDR1 is LGHNA, CDR2 YNFKEQ. V dropped 1 base and J dropped 6 bases, with 12 bases sitting between them. The CDR3 bases are TGTGCCAGCAGCCAAGGTCGCACAGACGCCGGGGAGCTGTTTTTT. This encodes CASSQGRTDAGELFF.